This T cell receptor (beta chain) was sequenced for a study of technical replicates of blood from a handful of donors. As concerns this clone: At one of its ends the junction is not consistent with the germline gene, which may arise from a read error.

Libraries were prepared by immunoSEQ multiplex PCR; TCRdb keeps only in-frame clonotypes and omits some of them. Of fewer than 100,000 clones detected, about 88% appear once; the ten largest clones hold 0.41%. CDR3 size: 13 residues. Germline V gene lookup returns CDR1 MDHEN and CDR2 SYDVKM. The sample taken for sequencing was T cells isolated from PBMCs. This rearrangement joins TRBV28 to TRBJ1-1; 8 positions match TRBD1. This TCR was sampled from a human donor in good health. CDR3 protein: CASTRTGNPEAFF. The CDR3 DNA is TGTGCCAGCACAAGGACAGGGAACCCTGAAGCTTTCTTT.